These 24 T cell receptor beta chains came from one sample sequenced in a study of CD8+ T cells in alopecia areata. Regarding treatment: oral pan-JAK inhibitor, 5-10 mg twice daily. In each case, RNA was isolated and then reverse transcribed into cDNA as the sequencing template. The table came from immunoSEQ multiplex PCR; TCRdb's copy has only in-frame clones and leaves some out. Altogether approximately 100,000 clones are present, just under 60% being singletons, with the ten largest covering about 16%. This specimen was CD8+ T cells sorted from blood, taken at approximately week 56, from a patient treated with tofacitinib. All receptors derive from a human donor with alopecia areata.

This clone was counted between two and nine times. V usage is TRBV23-1 and J usage is TRBJ2-7; D is possibly TRBD1 or TRBD2 (5 bases each). TRBV23-1 is marked as an open reading frame, function uncertain. The CDR3 sequence is 16 residues long. Trimming removed 0 bases from V and 7 bases from J, with 19 bases in between. CDR3 amino acids: CASSQSDAGTMTEQYF. The CDR3 nucleotides are TGCGCCAGCAGTCAATCCGACGCCGGGACCATGACTGAGCAGTACTTC.

This clone was counted between two and nine times. The chain links TRBV5-1 to TRBJ1-2; 12 bases agree with TRBD1. J was trimmed by 4 bases and V by 2 bases; bases with no gene match: 9. CDR3 size: 17 residues. The germline V gene has CDR1 SGHRS and CDR2 YFSETQ. CDR3 nucleotide sequence: TGCGCCAGCAGCTTAGCGCCGGGACAGGGGGCTGGCTATGGCTACACCTTC. This gives the protein CASSLAPGQGAGYGYTF.

This clone was observed once. V is TRBV6-5 and J is TRBJ2-3; 8 bases are shared with TRBD2. The CDR3 runs 16 residues. Trimming took 4 bases from V and 1 from J; bases not matched to a gene: 7. Germline assignment: CDR1 MNHEY and CDR2 SVGAGI. Written as DNA, the CDR3 is TGTGCCAGCAGTTCCTCTTTGCGGGGGGGCACAGATACGCAGTATTTT. It is translated as CASSSSLRGGTDTQYF.

This rearrangement joins TRBV25-1 to TRBJ2-4; 10 bases agree with TRBD2. Unmatched junction bases numbered 4, after V lost 1 base and J lost 7 bases. CDR1 and CDR2 from the germline V gene are MGHDK and SYGVNS. CDR3 length: 15 amino acids. In DNA, the CDR3 is TGTGCCAGCAGTGAATGGAGCGGGGGGGCCAACATTCAGTACTTC. Protein: CASSEWSGGANIQYF.

CDR3 bases: TGTGCCAGTAGTATATGGACAGGGGAGTTTGATGGCTACACCTTC. Amino acid sequence: CASSIWTGEFDGYTF. This sequence joins TRBV19 and TRBJ1-2, with 9 bases aligning to TRBD1. Germline CDR1 and CDR2: LNHDA and SQIVND (reference sequence). The ends lost 2 bases at V and 6 bases at J; junction bases unmatched: 7. The CDR3 length is 15 residues. Variable domain in full (rest from reference TRBV19 and TRBJ1-2): DGGITQSPKYLFRKEGQNVTLSCEQNLNHDAMYWYRQDPGQGLRLIYYSQIVNDFQKGDIAEGYSVSREKKESFPLTVTSAQKNPTAFYLCASSIWTGEFDGYTFGSGTRLTVV.

This clone was detected a few times. The V and J genes are TRBV18 and TRBJ2-2; D remains unclear. CDR1 and CDR2 from the germline V gene are KGHSH and LQKENI. The CDR3 loop spans 12 amino acids. V lost 0 bases and J 7 bases, leaving 3 bases between the germline ends. Written as DNA, the CDR3 is TGTGCCAGCTCACCACCGGTCGGGGAGCTGTTTTTT. Translating gives CASSPPVGELFF.

There are a few counts of this clone. In DNA, the CDR3 is TGTGCCAGCAGCCCCCCGCGGTCTAACTATGGCTACACCTTC. Residues: CASSPPRSNYGYTF. The chain couples TRBV9 to TRBJ1-2; D unresolved. CDR1 is SGDLS and CDR2 is YYNGEE in the germline V gene. There are 14 residues in the CDR3. Trimming left V 4 bases short and J 0 bases short, with 10 bases between. The full variable domain, rest sourced from reference TRBV9 and TRBJ1-2, is DSGVTQTPKHLITATGQRVTLRCSPRSGDLSVYWYQQSLDQGLQFLIQYYNGEERAKGNILERFSAQQFPDLHSELNLSSLELGDSALYFCASSPPRSNYGYTFGSGTRLTVV.

The J gene is TRBJ2-3, the V gene TRBV27; 11 bases fit TRBD2. This CDR3 region has 16 residues. Trimming at V came to 5 bases and at J to 0 bases, leaving 4 bases not matched to a gene. Germline assignment: CDR1 MNHEY and CDR2 SMNVEV (reference sequence). The CDR3 is CASSPPSGGSTDTQYF. Written as DNA, the CDR3 is TGTGCCAGCAGTCCGCCTAGCGGGGGGAGCACAGATACGCAGTATTTT.

This clone was found a few times. CDR3 amino acids: CASSLASVTEAFF. CDR3 DNA sequence: TGTGCCAGCAGCTTAGCGAGCGTAACTGAAGCTTTCTTT. V and J are TRBV13 and TRBJ1-1; D gene unclear. Germline CDR1 PRHDT, CDR2 FYEKMQ (reference sequence). The CDR3 has 13 residues. V was clipped by 1 base and J by 5 bases, with 8 bases between them.

The chain uses TRBV5-4 and TRBJ1-5, with D hard to call. Germline lookup yields CDR1 SGHNT and CDR2 YYREEE (reference sequence). There are 15 residues in the CDR3. V was clipped by 2 bases and J by 3 bases, with 12 bases between them. DNA of the CDR3: TGTGCCAGCAGCTTCGGTGAACAGCCCAATCAGCCCCAGCATTTT. It yields the protein CASSFGEQPNQPQHF.

The CDR3 DNA reads TGTGCCAGCAGTGTAGGAAGCGGCCAGCCCCAGCATTTT. It codes for CASSVGSGQPQHF. The chain couples TRBV6-1 to TRBJ1-5, with D hard to call. V was cut by 4 bases and J by 7 bases, with 11 bases left in between. Germline loops: CDR1 MNHNS, CDR2 SASEGT. CDR3 length equals 13 residues.

The chain employs TRBV9 and TRBJ2-5; 7 bases match TRBD1. J gave up 2 bases and V 5 bases, and 3 bases lay outside the gene matches. Germline loops: CDR1 SGDLS, CDR2 YYNGEE. CDR3 length equals 13 residues. For the CDR3, the DNA is TGTGCCAGCAGGCCGACAGGGCAAGAGACCCAGTACTTC. Protein sequence: CASRPTGQETQYF.

The CDR3 is CASIRWLAGTDTQYF. CDR3 DNA sequence: TGTGCCAGCATCAGGTGGCTAGCGGGCACAGATACGCAGTATTTT. The chain has TRBV2 and TRBJ2-3, with 7 nucleotides matching TRBD2. J was trimmed by 1 base and V by 7 bases; bases with no gene match: 8. The CDR3 extends over 15 amino acids. Germline lookup yields CDR1 SNHLY and CDR2 FYNNEI.

This clone was seen more than once but under ten times. The J gene is TRBJ2-3, the V gene TRBV29-1; the match to TRBD1 covers 11 bases. The V gene end was trimmed by 7 bases and the J gene end by 4 bases; junction bases not matched to a gene: 7. The CDR3 spans 14 residues. Per the germline V gene, CDR1 is SQVTM and CDR2 is ANQGSEA. Written as DNA, the CDR3 is TGCAGCGCACCGGGACAGGGGGGCCCAGATACGCAGTATTTT. It specifies CSAPGQGGPDTQYF.

This clone was counted between two and nine times. The rearrangement uses TRBV14 and TRBJ1-1, with D maybe TRBD1 (5 bases). The CDR3 is 13 residues long. In germline, CDR1 is SGHDN, CDR2 FVKESK. V lost 1 base and J 14 bases, leaving 17 bases between the germline ends. CDR3 amino acids: CASSQVLGQPPFF. The CDR3 DNA follows: TGTGCCAGCAGCCAAGTGTTGGGGCAGCCACCCTTCTTT.

This clone was seen more than once but under ten times. This chain connects TRBV15 to TRBJ2-3; the D gene is possibly TRBD2 (7 bases). Germline CDR1 is LNHNV and CDR2 is YYDKDF (reference sequence). V shed 8 bases and J shed 0 bases, with 18 bases lying between them. CDR3 length: 16 amino acids. CDR3 in amino acids: CATSKGGFISTDTQYF. CDR3 in DNA: TGTGCCACCTCCAAGGGGGGGTTTATTAGCACAGATACGCAGTATTTT.

The chain has TRBV7-9 and TRBJ2-1; 13 positions match TRBD2. The CDR3 is made up of 14 amino acids. Germline V gene data show CDR1 as SEHNR and CDR2 as FQNEAQ (reference sequence). Trimming cost V 8 bases and J 4 bases; bases outside gene matches: 2. The CDR3 protein is CASGLAGAYNEQFF. The CDR3, as DNA: TGTGCCAGCGGACTAGCGGGGGCGTACAATGAGCAGTTCTTC.

This rearrangement joins TRBV30 to TRBJ2-7, with D tentatively TRBD1 (6 bases). The CDR3 has 13 amino acids. Trimming removed 1 base from V and 3 bases from J, with 10 bases in between. Germline V gene lookup returns CDR1 GTSNPN and CDR2 SVGIG (reference sequence). The CDR3 DNA follows: TGTGCCTGGAGTGCAGGACAGCACTACGAGCAGTACTTC. This translates into CAWSAGQHYEQYF. The variable domain in full, with the rest retrieved from reference TRBV30 and TRBJ2-7, is SQTIHQWPATLVQPVGSPLSLECTVEGTSNPNLYWYRQAAGRGLQLLFYSVGIGQISSEVPQNLSASRPQDRQFILSSKKLLLSDSGFYLCAWSAGQHYEQYFGPGTRLTVT.

This clone came up once. The chain combines TRBV4-1 with TRBJ2-7; D not resolved. Germline values: CDR1 MGHRA, CDR2 YSYEKL. With 1 base removed from V and 2 bases from J, the gap between germline ends came to 12 bases. There are 15 residues in the CDR3. CDR3 coding DNA: TGCGCCAGCAGCCAAGTCTCCCGTGGCACCTACGAGCAGTACTTC. Amino acid sequence: CASSQVSRGTYEQYF.

The rearrangement links TRBV9 to TRBJ1-2; D is unresolved. CDR3 size: 11 residues. The germline V gene encodes CDR1 SGDLS and CDR2 YYNGEE. The V and J ends lost 4 bases and 3 bases respectively, with 4 bases between them. The CDR3 protein is CASSSHYGYTF. The CDR3 DNA sequence: TGTGCCAGCAGCTCCCACTATGGCTACACCTTC.

The chain employs TRBV27 and TRBJ2-1; D is perhaps TRBD1 or TRBD2 (5 bases each). Germline assignment: CDR1 MNHEY and CDR2 SMNVEV (reference sequence). This CDR3 spans 13 amino acids. The V end was cut by 5 bases, the J end by 7 bases, with 12 bases between. CDR3 region: CASSLGRVNEQFF. CDR3 DNA sequence: TGTGCCAGCAGTCTGGGGCGGGTGAATGAGCAGTTCTTC.

This clone was seen only once. The chain employs TRBV4-2 and TRBJ2-5, with D possibly being TRBD1 (6 bases). Per germline, CDR1 LGHNA and CDR2 YNFKEQ. Trimming cost V 0 bases and J 0 bases, with 11 bases left between them. This CDR3 spans 16 amino acids. Here the CDR3 DNA reads TGTGCCAGCAGCCAAGATTCTGGGACAAACCAAGAGACCCAGTACTTC. It is translated as CASSQDSGTNQETQYF.

In this sample, this clone turned up a few times. The CDR3 DNA sequence: TGTGCCAGCAGTCAAACCAGACAACAGGGTAATGAAAAACTGTTTTTT. Amino acid sequence: CASSQTRQQGNEKLFF. This sequence joins TRBV27 and TRBJ1-4, with D perhaps matching TRBD1 (6 bases). Trimming took 5 bases from V and 4 from J, leaving 17 bases between them. Germline V gene data show CDR1 as MNHEY and CDR2 as SMNVEV (reference sequence). The CDR3 spans 16 residues. The full variable domain, completed using reference TRBV27 and TRBJ1-4, is EAQVTQNPRYLITVTGKKLTVTCSQNMNHEYMSWYRQDPGLGLRQIYYSMNVEVTDKGDVPEGYKVSRKEKRNFPLILESPSPNQTSLYFCASSQTRQQGNEKLFFGSGTQLSVL.

This chain links TRBV5-1 with TRBJ1-2, with D possibly being TRBD1 (6 bases). Trimming stripped 6 bases from V and 8 bases from J, with 20 bases between. CDR1 is SGHRS and CDR2 is YFSETQ in the germline V gene. The CDR3 contains 14 residues. CDR3 nucleotides: TGCGCCAGCAAGACCGACAGGAGCCTCCGGGGCTACACCTTC. It is translated as CASKTDRSLRGYTF.